These T cell receptor beta chains were read from a single sample in a study of cytomegalovirus exposure and HLA in healthy donors. Profiled with immunoSEQ multiplex PCR; TCRdb holds only in-frame clones, not every one. The sample lists over 100,000 clones; roughly 71% were seen once. Sequencing input: PBMCs. The receptors come from a woman between 70 and 85 years old in good health and CMV-seropositive. Both conserved end residues are part of each CDR3. A D gene is named only where the DNA matches it firmly. Clone sizes are given selectively: once, few, many, or a class where the clone is expanded.

NA	TRBV9	NA	TRBJ2-3	TGTGCCAGCAGCTATTTTCGGACAGAAGATACGCAGTATTTT	CASSYFRTEDTQYF
few	TRBV6-1	NA	TRBJ2-1	TGTGCCAGCACAGCCAGGGCGAATGAGCAGTTCTTC	CASTARANEQFF
NA	TRBV15	NA	TRBJ2-7	TGTGCCACCAGCAGAGGGCGACAGCCTGGGTACGAGCAGTACTTC	CATSRGRQPGYEQYF
NA	TRBV9	TRBD2	TRBJ2-3	TGTGCCAGCAGCGTAGGTAGCGGGGGGACCACAGATACGCAGTATTTT	CASSVGSGGTTDTQYF
NA	TRBV6-6	NA	TRBJ1-4	TGTGCCAGCAGTGACCGGGGAAATGAAAAACTGTTTTTT	CASSDRGNEKLFF
NA	TRBV30	NA	TRBJ1-6	TGTGCCTGGAGTGTACAGGGTGGGAATTCACCCCTCCACTTT	CAWSVQGGNSPLHF
NA	TRBV5-4	NA	TRBJ1-4	TGTGCCAGCAGCTTAATAGGGGAGGGGTATGAAAAACTGTTTTTT	CASSLIGEGYEKLFF
NA	TRBV7-2	TRBD1	TRBJ1-2	TGTGCCAGCTCCAGACAGGGGCAGGGCTACACCTTC	CASSRQGQGYTF
NA	TRBV9	TRBD1	TRBJ1-1	TGTGCCAGCAGCGTGGGGACAGGGAACACTGAAGCTTTCTTT	CASSVGTGNTEAFF
NA	TRBV29-1	TRBD1	TRBJ2-2	TGCAGCGTTGGGACAGGGTTGTTAGGCGGGGAGCTGTTTTTT	CSVGTGLLGGELFF
NA	TRBV29-1	TRBD1	TRBJ2-1	TGCAGCGTGCGGGACAGGGGTTCCTACAATGAGCAGTTCTTC	CSVRDRGSYNEQFF
NA	TRBV7-2	TRBD2	TRBJ2-5	TGTGCCAGCAGCGTTGGGACTAGCGGAGGGAGAAAGACCCAGTACTTC	CASSVGTSGGRKTQYF
NA	TRBV27	TRBD1	TRBJ1-2	TGTGCCAGCAGTTTAACCGGGACAGGGGCCCCGGCTGACACCTTC	CASSLTGTGAPADTF
NA	TRBV9	TRBD1	TRBJ1-5	TGTGCCAGCAGCGCCGGGACAGGGGGAGGCAATCAGCCCCAGCATTTT	CASSAGTGGGNQPQHF
NA	TRBV7-2	NA	TRBJ1-1	TGTGCCAGCAGCCTTCTCTCTTTCCAAGCCGAAGCTTTCTTT	CASSLLSFQAEAFF
NA	TRBV5-1	TRBD2	TRBJ2-2	TGCGCCAGCAGCCCGGCGGGAGTCGGCACCGGGGAGCTGTTTTTT	CASSPAGVGTGELFF
NA	TRBV10-3	NA	TRBJ2-1	TGTGCCATCAGTCAGGGTTTACAGGGAGAGCAGTTCTTC	CAISQGLQGEQFF